These 10 T cell receptor beta chains came from one sample sequenced in a study of early T cells in non-severe SARS-CoV-2 infection. Each CDR3 protein gets one entry after TCRdb re-called the 5' RACE reads with MiXCR. The sample shows 57,000 or so distinct CDR3 sequences, roughly an eighth of them seen only once. Sequenced input: whole blood. The source of these receptors is an adult who was a healthcare worker with PCR-confirmed SARS-CoV-2 infection or an uninfected control (not recorded which).

This clonotype has a count of ten or more. The chain links TRBV20-1 to TRBJ2-7; D is possibly TRBD1 or TRBD2 (5 bases each). The CDR3 extends over 13 amino acids. In germline, CDR1 is DFQATT, CDR2 SNEGSKA (reference sequence). V gave up 7 bases and J gave up 2 bases, with 15 bases separating them. CDR3 in amino acids: CSGVRDGAYEQYF. The CDR3, as DNA: TGCAGTGGGGTCCGGGACGGAGCCTACGAGCAGTACTTC.

This clonotype was observed a few times. V gene TRBV2 combines with J gene TRBJ2-2; D may correspond to TRBD1 or TRBD2 (5 bases each). This CDR3 has 12 amino acids. Per germline, CDR1 SNHLY and CDR2 FYNNEI. CDR3 DNA sequence: TGTGGGGGACGGAGGAACACCGGGGAGCTGTTTTTT. Translating it yields CGGRRNTGELFF.

This clonotype came up a few times. This chain links TRBV3-1 with TRBJ2-1, with D unclear. V lost 3 bases to trimming and J lost 12 bases, with 15 bases between them. The CDR3 totals 13 residues. Germline V gene data show CDR1 as LGHDT and CDR2 as YNNKEL (reference sequence). The chain's CDR3 is CASSQRPGATQFF. DNA of the CDR3: TGTGCCAGCAGCCAGCGCCCGGGTGCTACGCAGTTCTTC.

This clonotype was recorded many times. The gene calls are TRBV28 and TRBJ2-1; 11 bases are shared with TRBD2. Unmatched junction bases numbered 1, after V lost 0 bases and J lost 0 bases. The V gene's germline CDR1 is MDHEN and CDR2 SYDVKM. The CDR3 is made up of 17 amino acids. The CDR3 spells CASSLWTSGDSYNEQFF. CDR3 bases: TGTGCCAGCAGTTTATGGACTAGCGGGGACTCCTACAATGAGCAGTTCTTC.

A few counts support this clonotype. The chain links TRBV20-1 to TRBJ1-1, with a tentative D call TRBD1 (6 bases). Germline V lookup: CDR1 DFQATT, CDR2 SNEGSKA (reference sequence). CDR3 length equals 16 residues. Deletions cut 6 bases from V and 5 bases from J, with 25 bases between. CDR3 protein: CSAPPGGRGKKTEAFF. The CDR3 DNA is TGCAGTGCCCCCCCCGGGGGCAGGGGTAAAAAAACTGAAGCTTTCTTT.

This clonotype showed up just a few times. The J gene is TRBJ1-5, the V gene TRBV12-3 or TRBV12-4, with a tentative D call TRBD1 (5 bases). The CDR3 spans 15 residues. The V gene lost 3 bases and the J gene lost 6 bases, with 15 bases spanning the gap. The CDR3 spells CASSLQGASRQPQHF. The CDR3 DNA follows: TGTGCCAGCAGTTTGCAAGGGGCCTCGCGTCAGCCCCAGCATTTT.

J is TRBJ2-5 and V is TRBV20-1, with 10 bases identical to TRBD2. The CDR3 is made up of 16 amino acids. Germline V gene data show CDR1 as DFQATT and CDR2 as SNEGSKA (reference sequence). J gave up 0 bases and V 1 base, and 5 bases lay outside the gene matches. This chain's CDR3 is CSARAGLAAYQETQYF. The CDR3 DNA reads as TGCAGTGCTAGAGCAGGACTAGCGGCCTACCAAGAGACCCAGTACTTC.

This clonotype was recorded at least ten times. This sequence joins TRBV7-9 and TRBJ1-5; possible D gene TRBD1, 6 bases. Germline CDR1 SEHNR, CDR2 FQNEAQ (reference sequence). This CDR3 contains 14 residues. V shed 5 bases and J shed 5 bases, with 13 bases lying between them. The CDR3 nucleotides are TGTGCCAGCAGCAGTGGACAGCCTTATCAGCCCCAGCATTTT. This encodes CASSSGQPYQPQHF.

The chain is built from TRBV5-1 and TRBJ2-1; D is ambiguous. The V end was cut by 1 base, the J end by 13 bases, with 9 bases between. CDR1 and CDR2 (germline): SGHRS, YFSETQ. The CDR3 length is 11 residues. The CDR3 reads CASSLSGVQFF. CDR3 DNA sequence: TGCGCCAGCAGCTTGTCTGGGGTCCAGTTCTTC.

This clonotype has ten or more counts. CDR3: CASSQDWSGDYGYTF. Here the CDR3 DNA reads TGTGCCAGCAGCCAAGATTGGTCCGGGGATTATGGCTACACCTTC. The chain links TRBV3-1 to TRBJ1-2, with D unresolved. CDR3 size: 15 residues. Trimming removed 0 bases from V and 5 bases from J, with 13 bases in between. Germline CDR1 is LGHDT and CDR2 is YNNKEL (reference sequence).